This passage covers 25 T cell receptor beta chains from one sample sequenced in a study of shared clonotypes between healthy human individuals. Sequenced by immunoSEQ multiplex PCR; TCRdb stores in-frame clones only, minus some. This table holds a few million clones, roughly 95% found once. The specimen was naive CD4+ T cells sorted from blood. Subset indicated: CD45RA+ positively selected. Source of these receptors: a man between 18 and 29 years old in good health.

This rearrangement joins TRBV7-6 to TRBJ1-2; no definite D call. Germline CDR1 reads SGHVS; CDR2 reads FNYEAQ. The CDR3 totals 17 residues. Trimming pared 4 bases from V and 3 bases from J, leaving 21 bases between. The DNA for the CDR3 is TGTGCCAGCAGCTACGACCCCACAGCCCAGGATTACTATGGCTACACCTTC. Translation: CASSYDPTAQDYYGYTF.

J is TRBJ2-7 and V is TRBV6-6; tentative D call: TRBD2 (6 bases). The germline CDR1 and CDR2 sequences are MNHNY and SVGAGI (reference sequence). Trimming shortened V by 6 bases and J by 5 bases, and 20 bases separated the two germline ends. The length of the CDR3 is 15 residues. CDR3 coding DNA: TGTGCCAGCAGCCGCGGTAATAGCGGACTGAACGAGCAGTACTTC. Its protein is CASSRGNSGLNEQYF.

This chain joins TRBV7-8 and TRBJ2-3; 12 bases agree with TRBD2. Germline V gives CDR1 SGHVS, CDR2 FQNEAQ. The CDR3 runs to 18 residues. V gave up 2 bases and J gave up 7 bases; unmatched junction bases: 13. The CDR3 coding sequence is TGTGCCAGCAGCTTATATGGACTAGCGGGGACCCCAGATCATACGCAGTATTTT. Amino acid sequence: CASSLYGLAGTPDHTQYF.

The rearrangement joins TRBV11-2 to TRBJ2-2; 11 bases are shared with TRBD1. The germline gives CDR1 SGHAT, CDR2 FQNNGV. Trimming cost V 10 bases and J 6 bases; bases outside gene matches: 7. CDR3 length: 14 amino acids. The CDR3 is CANGQGAGAGELFF. CDR3 bases: TGTGCCAACGGACAGGGGGCAGGGGCCGGGGAGCTGTTTTTT.

This rearrangement joins TRBV5-6 to TRBJ2-7, with 8 bases lining up with TRBD1. Germline assignment: CDR1 SGHDT and CDR2 YYEEEE. With V trimmed by 8 bases and J by 5 bases, 12 bases remained unmatched. The CDR3 extends over 14 amino acids. CDR3 nucleotides: TGTGCCAGAAGTAACACGGGACAGGTCCACGAGCAGTACTTC. This gives the protein CARSNTGQVHEQYF.

The chain employs TRBV5-6 and TRBJ1-6, with D perhaps TRBD1 (6 bases). V was cut by 0 bases and J by 7 bases, with 8 bases left in between. The CDR3 is made up of 14 amino acids. From germline, CDR1 is SGHDT and CDR2 YYEEEE. CDR3 coding DNA: TGTGCCAGCAGCTTGGGGGGGCGGAATTCACCCCTCCACTTT. It is translated as CASSLGGRNSPLHF.

The genes are TRBV18 and TRBJ2-7; 8 nucleotides match TRBD1. Germline-derived CDR1 and CDR2 are KGHSH and LQKENI. Trimming took 3 bases from V and 7 from J; bases not matched to a gene: 11. CDR3 length: 15 residues. The CDR3: CASSPIGQGTKEQYF. The CDR3, as DNA: TGTGCCAGCTCACCCATCGGACAGGGCACTAAGGAGCAGTACTTC.

V and J are TRBV11-2 and TRBJ1-1; D perhaps matches TRBD1 (6 bases). Germline V gene sequence: CDR1 SGHAT, CDR2 FQNNGV. The CDR3 loop spans 15 amino acids. Trimming left V 0 bases short and J 6 bases short, with 14 bases between. This CDR3 is CASSLEGATRSEAFF. The DNA for the CDR3 is TGTGCCAGCAGCTTAGAGGGGGCAACTCGGTCTGAAGCTTTCTTT.

The V gene is TRBV10-3, the J gene TRBJ2-1, with 15 bases fitting TRBD2. CDR1 and CDR2 from the germline V gene are ENHRY and SYGVKD. The CDR3 runs 17 residues. The V and J ends lost 5 bases and 5 bases, in that order; junction bases with no gene match: 7. CDR3 region: CAISRTSGGAVNNEQFF. CDR3 nucleotide sequence: TGTGCCATCAGTAGGACTAGCGGGGGGGCAGTAAACAATGAGCAGTTCTTC.

The chain links TRBV2 to TRBJ1-2; no clear D gene. Trimming took off 7 bases at V and 5 bases at J, with 8 bases between the two ends. Germline CDR1 SNHLY, CDR2 FYNNEI. The CDR3 contains 11 residues. The CDR3 protein is CASTAEYGYTF. The CDR3 DNA sequence: TGTGCCAGCACGGCCGAATATGGCTACACCTTC.

The chain carries TRBV6-1 and TRBJ2-3; D call uncertain. Germline V gene lookup returns CDR1 MNHNS and CDR2 SASEGT. CDR3 length: 11 residues. Trimming pared 8 bases from V and 6 bases from J, leaving 9 bases between. The CDR3 spells CASYRSDTQYF. The CDR3 coding sequence is TGTGCCAGCTACCGGTCGGATACGCAGTATTTT.

This chain connects TRBV5-4 to TRBJ1-1; D not resolved. The CDR3 sequence is 15 residues long. Germline CDR1 is SGHNT and CDR2 is YYREEE (reference sequence). V was shortened by 0 bases and J by 0 bases, with 9 bases between the two germline ends. In DNA, the CDR3 is TGTGCCAGCAGCTTGGCCGTCCAGATGAACACTGAAGCTTTCTTT. Residues: CASSLAVQMNTEAFF.

V is TRBV2 and J is TRBJ2-3; 8 nucleotides line up with TRBD2. CDR3 length: 16 residues. Trimming removed 3 bases from V and 0 bases from J; junction bases left unmatched: 5. CDR1 is SNHLY, CDR2 FYNNEI, per germline. CDR3 bases: TGTGCCAGCAGTGAGATTAGCGGGATTAGCACAGATACGCAGTATTTT. This encodes CASSEISGISTDTQYF.

The V gene is TRBV18, the J gene TRBJ2-2; D could derive from TRBD1 or TRBD2 (6 bases each). V was pared by 8 bases and J by 1 base, with 17 bases between. CDR3 size: 16 residues. CDR1 is KGHSH and CDR2 is LQKENI in the germline V gene. The CDR3 bases are TGTGCCAGCCATTCCGGAGGGGGAAAGAACACCGGGGAGCTGTTTTTT. Encoded protein: CASHSGGGKNTGELFF. Together with reference TRBV18 and TRBJ2-2, the CDR3 gives the full variable domain: NAGVMQNPRHLVRRRGQEARLRCSPMKGHSHVYWYRQLPEEGLKFMVYLQKENIIDESGMPKERFSAEFPKEGPSILRIQQVVRGDSAAYFCASHSGGGKNTGELFFGEGSRLTVL.

V gene TRBV11-2 combines with J gene TRBJ2-3; D is perhaps TRBD2 (5 bases). CDR3 length: 14 amino acids. Looked up from germline, CDR1 is SGHAT and CDR2 is FQNNGV. Trimming removed 5 bases at V and 3 bases at J, with 12 bases between. CDR3 residues: CASSPGSLTDTQYF. In DNA form, the CDR3 reads TGTGCCAGCAGCCCGGGGAGCCTAACAGATACGCAGTATTTT. Combining the CDR3 with reference TRBV11-2 and TRBJ2-3 gives the whole variable domain EAGVAQSPRYKIIEKRQSVAFWCNPISGHATLYWYQQILGQGPKLLIQFQNNGVVDDSQLPKDRFSAERLKGVDSTLKIQPAKLEDSAVYLCASSPGSLTDTQYFGPGTRLTVL.

This clone showed up just once. The V call is TRBV19, the J call TRBJ1-5; D might be TRBD1 (5 bases). V lost 4 bases and J 7 bases, leaving 20 bases between the germline ends. The CDR3 loop spans 16 amino acids. Germline lookup yields CDR1 LNHDA and CDR2 SQIVND (reference sequence). This chain's CDR3 is CASSRRGGDLGQPQHF. DNA of the CDR3: TGTGCCAGTAGTAGGCGGGGAGGGGATCTCGGCCAGCCCCAGCATTTT.

V and J are TRBV27 and TRBJ1-5; the D is unclear. Germline CDR1 is MNHEY and CDR2 is SMNVEV (reference sequence). The V and J ends lost 4 bases and 3 bases respectively, with 16 bases between them. The CDR3 extends over 16 amino acids. The CDR3 sequence: CASSSSNTGSNQPQHF. Written as DNA, the CDR3 is TGTGCCAGCAGTTCATCGAATACCGGGTCCAATCAGCCCCAGCATTTT.

The V and J genes are TRBV4-1 and TRBJ1-2; D gene unclear. V was shortened by 4 bases and J by 4 bases, with 16 bases between the two germline ends. The CDR3 runs 15 residues. Per germline, CDR1 MGHRA and CDR2 YSYEKL. CDR3 residues: CASSPLGPASYGYTF. The CDR3 nucleotides read TGCGCCAGCAGCCCTTTGGGTCCGGCTTCCTATGGCTACACCTTC.

A note on this clone: Other DNA sequences in the sample encode the same CDR3. The V gene is TRBV30, the J gene TRBJ2-7; D possibly matches TRBD1 or TRBD2 (5 bases each). CDR1 and CDR2 (germline): GTSNPN, SVGIG (reference sequence). The CDR3 has 12 amino acids. V was cut by 0 bases and J by 6 bases, with 9 bases left in between. CDR3 protein: CAWSVGAGEQYF. CDR3 nucleotide sequence: TGTGCCTGGAGTGTAGGGGCGGGCGAGCAGTACTTC.

V is TRBV7-2 and J is TRBJ2-2; TRBD2 aligns across 8 bases. CDR1 and CDR2 from the germline V gene are SGHTA and FQGNSA. Losses at the gene ends were 5 bases for V and 2 bases for J; bases not matched to a gene: 1. The CDR3 covers 14 residues. The CDR3 spells CASSTSGNTGELFF. CDR3 coding DNA: TGTGCCAGCAGCACTAGCGGAAACACCGGGGAGCTGTTTTTT.

This chain joins TRBV4-1 and TRBJ2-4; 9 nucleotides line up with TRBD1. Germline lookup yields CDR1 MGHRA and CDR2 YSYEKL. The length of the CDR3 is 15 residues. V was pared by 3 bases and J by 2 bases, with 2 bases of the junction left unmatched. The CDR3: CASSQTGGPKNIQYF. Written as DNA, the CDR3 is TGCGCCAGCAGCCAGACAGGGGGTCCCAAAAACATTCAGTACTTC.

Comments on this clone: The sample contains more than one DNA sequence encoding this CDR3. V is TRBV7-9 and J is TRBJ1-2; D call uncertain. Trimming took 5 bases from V and 5 from J, leaving 6 bases between them. The CDR3 length is 11 residues. CDR1 SEHNR and CDR2 FQNEAQ come from the germline V gene (reference sequence). In nucleotides, the CDR3 is TGTGCCAGCAGCAGCGGATATGGCTACACCTTC. It codes for CASSSGYGYTF.

The rearrangement joins TRBV5-1 to TRBJ1-4; D perhaps matches TRBD1 (5 bases). V lost 1 base to trimming and J lost 3 bases, with 16 bases between them. From germline, CDR1 is SGHRS and CDR2 YFSETQ. The CDR3 has 17 residues. Written as DNA, the CDR3 is TGCGCCAGCAGCTTGAGCCCGCCCGGGGCGTCTAATGAAAAACTGTTTTTT. Translating it yields CASSLSPPGASNEKLFF.

The chain has TRBV10-3 and TRBJ2-1; D gene ambiguous. The germline V gene has CDR1 ENHRY and CDR2 SYGVKD. Trimming removed 7 bases from V and 9 bases from J, with 10 bases in between. The CDR3 is made up of 11 amino acids. CDR3 nucleotides: TGTGCCATCAAAGGCGGAGCTGAGCAGTTCTTC. Its translation: CAIKGGAEQFF.

The J gene is TRBJ2-6, the V gene TRBV4-1; possibly TRBD2 for D (5 bases). This CDR3 spans 17 amino acids. Trimming took 0 bases from V and 4 from J, leaving 13 bases between them. Germline V gene sequence: CDR1 MGHRA, CDR2 YSYEKL. CDR3 nucleotides: TGCGCCAGCAGCCAAGAAGAGGGTATGGTGGGGGCCAACGTCCTGACTTTC. Translated: CASSQEEGMVGANVLTF.